This T cell receptor beta chain was retrieved from a study of OX40 agonist ivuxolimab in advanced cancers. With respect to the entire study: Ivuxolimab, which targeted the costimulatory receptor OX40 (CD134), was an agonistic, fully human IgG2 monoclonal antibody. Intravenous ivuxolimab was administered to patients every 2 weeks at six dose levels: 0.01, 0.1, 0.3, 1.5, 3 and 10 mg/kg. Among the approximately 50 dose-escalation patients, 19 had hepatocellular carcinoma, around 15 melanoma, 9 renal cell carcinoma and 9 head and neck cancer. In the dose-escalation cohort, approximately 83% of patients were male, and the mean age was roughly 60 years with a range of roughly 20 to 80. Patients were allowed to have had prior anti-PD-1, anti-PD-L1 or anti-CTLA-4 therapy, and around two fifths of the dose-escalation patients had been treated with checkpoint inhibitors. Three dose-escalation patients achieved partial responses, one with hepatocellular carcinoma and two with cutaneous melanoma. The point of sequencing TCRbeta in the periphery was to test whether ivuxolimab changed TCR sequence diversity and drove clonal T-cell expansion. The paper describes the monotherapy dose-escalation part (N ≈ 50 patients) of the phase I trial of ivuxolimab. What the authors observed across the whole study: In partial responders in the 0.1-3.0 mg/kg groups, normalized peripheral clonal expansion was found to be among the lowest, especially among CD8+ T cells. After ivuxolimab, more expanded clones were found on average in CD8+ T cells than in CD4+ T cells. At doses of 0.1 to 3.0 mg/kg, clonal expansion of both CD4+ and CD8+ T cells in blood was seen between baseline and week 6. Antigen specificity was not determined for the clonally expanded peripheral T cells. Low levels of normalized T-cell clonal expansion were also seen in some nonresponding patients.

As for this clone: Its antigen target is currently unknown. Qualities for individual bases were not recorded, and no much larger clone is one base off.

Patients with a history of autoimmune disease or receiving systemic immunosuppression were excluded from the trial. Peripheral blood for TCR sequencing was collected from all dose cohorts at baseline, on cycle 4 day 1, and on cycle 7 day 1. The samples were taken from a phase I, first-in-human, multicenter, open-label dose-escalation trial of ivuxolimab. Adults with locally advanced or metastatic melanoma, renal cell carcinoma, hepatocellular carcinoma or head and neck squamous cell carcinoma were enrolled in the trial. Before TCR sequencing, CD4+ T cells and CD8+ T cells from peripheral blood were sorted into separate populations. Genomic DNA was isolated from the sorted cells so that the TCRbeta CDR3 region could be sequenced. The immunoSEQ Assay was used to sequence the TCRbeta CDR3 regions. TCRdb mirrors the immuneACCESS table, restricted to in-frame sequences. Some clones are absent from its copies; in checked studies, under half trace to an unresolved V gene, and the reason for the others is unknown. Counted in this sample were 65,000 to 85,000 clones; over 70% of them appeared once. More than 3.5% of the sample rests with the top ten.

The germline V gene (reference sequence) sets CDR1 to MNHEY and CDR2 to SMNVEV. The CDR3, from cysteine to phenylalanine, totals 16 residues. Of all the DNA, just the CDR3 is kept, 48 bases in frame from base 1. The V end gives up 6 bases and the J end 4 bases, leaving 8 bases in the junction not matched to a gene. This receptor was obtained from an adult with an advanced solid tumor such as melanoma, head and neck, liver or kidney cancer. Sequenced material: CD4+ or CD8+ T cells sorted from blood, taken in a trial of the OX40 agonist ivuxolimab. The sequence joins TRBV27 to TRBJ2-5; 13 bases in the middle match TRBD2. In nucleotide form, the sequence is TGTGCCAGCAGCCCGCGGGGACTAGCGGGACTAGAGACCCAGTACTTC. It encodes CASSPRGLAGLETQYF.